These 2 T cell receptor beta chains share one sample of origin, sequenced in a study of Ad26.COV2.S vaccination and SARS-CoV-2 variants. Described treatment: over 15 received Ad26.COV2.S at low or high dose, single or two shots; about 5 received placebo; per-sample allocation not given. Collection of the samples took place on day 63 after the first injection of vaccine or placebo. Clones were read by immunoSEQ multiplex PCR, and TCRdb kept only the in-frame ones, dropping some. The table records approximately 360,000 clones, 83% of them present only once. The starting material was peripheral blood, obtained in a trial of Ad26.COV2.S vaccine versus placebo. The receptor source for this set is a person aged 18 to 65 who received the Ad26.COV2.S COVID-19 vaccine or a placebo.

The chain combines TRBV9 with TRBJ2-4, with TRBD1 identical over 10 bases. The germline V gene encodes CDR1 SGDLS and CDR2 YYNGEE. With V trimmed by 3 bases and J by 7 bases, 4 bases remained unmatched. This CDR3 region has 14 residues. The CDR3 protein is CASSDGTGANIQYF. The CDR3 DNA sequence: TGTGCCAGCAGCGACGGGACAGGGGCGAACATTCAGTACTTC.

The chain combines TRBV5-5 with TRBJ1-1; D is unresolved. The V end lost 0 bases, the J end lost 1 base, and 13 bases lay between the germline ends. The CDR3 is made up of 16 amino acids. Germline values: CDR1 SGHKS, CDR2 YYEKEE (reference sequence). The CDR3 sequence: CASSLGTLVWNTEAFF. CDR3 DNA: TGTGCCAGCAGCTTGGGGACTTTGGTTTGGAACACTGAAGCTTTCTTT.